One and the same sample provided the 20 T cell receptor beta chains below, sequenced in a study of response to subunit inactivated influenza vaccine (dated by TCRdb to the late 2010s). The receptor library was made with RT-PCR. The sequencer was an Illumina HiSeq 2500. TCRdb trimmed the raw reads at Q25, called clones with MiXCR and kept productive beta chains. Here each entry gathers all rows of one CDR3 protein and keeps the most common genes and DNA. Counted in this sample were about 480,000 distinct CDR3 sequences; 10% to 15% of them appeared once. The ten largest clones add up to under 15% of the sample. This specimen's time point label, per the study, means: 45 to 50 days after influenza vaccine administration. Material: PBMCs from blood, obtained about 40 days after vaccination. The source is a man aged 45 to 65 who received an inactivated influenza vaccine. Donor details come from another sample of the same person, matched by shared clones.

This clonotype was counted at least ten times. The chain employs TRBV12-3 or TRBV12-4 and TRBJ1-4; D is uncertain. V lost 2 bases and J 6 bases, leaving 19 bases between the germline ends. The CDR3 loop spans 17 amino acids. In DNA form, the CDR3 reads TGTGCCAGCAGTTTAAGATCGGCACTGCGGGAACATGAAAAACTGTTTTTT. This translates into CASSLRSALREHEKLFF.

This clonotype was counted ten times or more. The V call is TRBV12-3 or TRBV12-4, the J call TRBJ1-2; TRBD1 is a possible D gene (6 bases). The CDR3 consists of 13 residues. The ends were cut back, 5 bases at V and 8 bases at J, with 15 bases in the middle. The CDR3: CASSLAPGVGYTF. The CDR3 DNA reads as TGTGCCAGCAGTCTCGCGCCAGGGGTAGGCTACACCTTC.

This clonotype was recorded at least ten times. The rearrangement links TRBV20-1 to TRBJ2-7; perhaps TRBD2 as D (5 bases). V lost 3 bases and J 2 bases, leaving 14 bases between the germline ends. Germline CDR1 DFQATT, CDR2 SNEGSKA (reference sequence). The length of the CDR3 is 14 residues. CDR3 sequence reads: CSASSAGGTYEQYF. CDR3 in DNA: TGCAGTGCTAGTTCGGCGGGTGGGACCTACGAGCAGTACTTC.

This chain connects TRBV7-2 to TRBJ2-7; no definite D call. Trimming removed 0 bases from V and 1 base from J, with 7 bases in between. Germline CDR1 reads SGHTA; CDR2 reads FQGNSA. CDR3 size: 14 residues. The CDR3 here is CASSLAQESYEQYF. Here the CDR3 DNA reads TGTGCCAGCAGCTTAGCGCAGGAATCCTACGAGCAGTACTTC.

A few counts support this clonotype. The CDR3 is CASSQAELAEYNEQFF. DNA of the CDR3: TGCGCCAGCAGCCAAGCTGAACTAGCGGAATACAATGAGCAGTTCTTC. The chain is built from TRBV4-1 and TRBJ2-1; the match to TRBD2 covers 8 bases. V was clipped by 1 base and J by 4 bases; unmatched bases: 6. From germline, CDR1 is MGHRA and CDR2 YSYEKL. The CDR3 has 16 residues.

This clonotype was observed a few times. This rearrangement joins TRBV28 to TRBJ1-2; 8 nucleotides agree with TRBD1. Germline lookup yields CDR1 MDHEN and CDR2 SYDVKM. J was trimmed by 2 bases and V by 6 bases; bases with no gene match: 8. CDR3 length: 15 amino acids. CDR3 DNA sequence: TGTGCCAGCAGGAATCAGGGGGCGGGAAACTATGGCTACACCTTC. Protein: CASRNQGAGNYGYTF.

A few counts support this clonotype. CDR3 region: CSANPSGGAERGTQYF. For the CDR3, the DNA is TGCAGTGCTAATCCAAGCGGGGGGGCCGAGCGTGGGACCCAGTACTTC. The chain joins TRBV20-1 to TRBJ2-5; 10 bases are shared with TRBD2. This CDR3 spans 16 amino acids. V gave up 4 bases and J gave up 7 bases; unmatched junction bases: 15. The germline CDR1 and CDR2 sequences are DFQATT and SNEGSKA (reference sequence).

V usage is TRBV12-3 or TRBV12-4 and J usage is TRBJ1-2; D remains ambiguous. Deletions cut 3 bases from V and 4 bases from J, with 9 bases between. There are 13 residues in the CDR3. The CDR3 region has the DNA TGTGCCAGCAGTTTCCGACGTATCTATGGCTACACCTTC. Translating gives CASSFRRIYGYTF.

This clonotype was counted ten times or more. The rearrangement joins TRBV4-2 to TRBJ2-5; D uncertain. CDR3 length: 12 amino acids. V was shortened by 2 bases and J by 5 bases, with 6 bases between the two germline ends. The germline CDR1 and CDR2 sequences are LGHNA and YNFKEQ. CDR3 bases: TGTGCCAGCAGCCAACCCGGGGAGACCCAGTACTTC. Its protein product is CASSQPGETQYF.

The genes are TRBV24-1 and TRBJ2-5; D remains ambiguous. This CDR3 is built from 13 residues. Germline V gene data show CDR1 as KGHDR and CDR2 as SFDVKD. Trimming stripped 3 bases from V and 2 bases from J, with 6 bases between. The CDR3 DNA sequence: TGTGCCACCAGTGATGGCCCTCAAGAGACCCAGTACTTC. Its protein is CATSDGPQETQYF.

The chain uses TRBV5-1 and TRBJ2-1; 10 nucleotides agree with TRBD1. Trimming at V came to 4 bases and at J to 9 bases, leaving 13 bases not matched to a gene. The CDR3 loop spans 16 amino acids. Germline V gene data show CDR1 as SGHRS and CDR2 as YFSETQ. The CDR3 bases are TGCGCCAGCAGCCTTACCCCGGGACAGGGGATGGGTGAGCAGTTCTTC. Translated, it gives CASSLTPGQGMGEQFF.

V usage is TRBV6-2 or TRBV6-3 and J usage is TRBJ2-5; no clear D. The CDR3 runs to 15 residues. Germline CDR1 MNHEY, CDR2 SVGEGT. Trimming pared 6 bases from V and 6 bases from J, leaving 20 bases between. CDR3 in DNA: TGTGCCAGCAGGCCGTCTGGACCCCGCTTCAAGACCCAGTACTTC. Protein sequence: CASRPSGPRFKTQYF.

On this clonotype itself: This may come from a read error, since a much larger clone is one base off. The V gene is TRBV29-1, the J gene TRBJ2-7, with a possible D match to TRBD1 (5 bases). V was pared by 2 bases and J by 6 bases, with 17 bases between. The CDR3 sequence is 14 residues long. Germline loops: CDR1 SQVTM, CDR2 ANQGSEA. The CDR3 protein is CSVESSRRVGEQYF. DNA of the CDR3: TGCAGCGTTGAATCCTCCCGCAGGGTCGGCGAGCAGTACTTC.

V usage is TRBV20-1 and J usage is TRBJ2-7; weak D call: TRBD2 (6 bases). The CDR3 has 12 residues. CDR1 and CDR2 (germline): DFQATT, SNEGSKA (reference sequence). Trimming removed 3 bases from V and 5 bases from J, with 11 bases in between. The CDR3 is CSASRTGDEQYF. For the CDR3, the DNA is TGCAGTGCTAGCCGAACGGGGGACGAGCAGTACTTC.

The V and J genes are TRBV4-2 and TRBJ2-3; D unresolved. The germline V and J ends were trimmed by 0 bases and 10 bases, with 8 bases remaining between them. The CDR3 is 12 amino acids. CDR1 LGHNA and CDR2 YNFKEQ come from the germline V gene. The CDR3: CASSQDPVPQYF. In nucleotides, the CDR3 is TGTGCCAGCAGCCAAGATCCAGTCCCGCAGTATTTT.

At least ten counts were recorded for this clonotype. CDR3 amino acids: CASSDPSEGPAAFYEQYF. In DNA form, the CDR3 reads TGTGCCAGCAGTGACCCCAGCGAGGGGCCCGCCGCCTTCTACGAGCAGTACTTC. The V gene is TRBV6-4, the J gene TRBJ2-7, with D perhaps matching TRBD1 or TRBD2 (5 bases each). CDR3 length: 18 residues. The ends were cut back, 2 bases at V and 3 bases at J, with 23 bases in the middle. Germline V lookup: CDR1 MRHNA, CDR2 SNTAGT.

The rearrangement joins TRBV20-1 to TRBJ2-7, with 8 bases matching TRBD2. The CDR3 is made up of 14 amino acids. V trimming: 6 bases; J trimming: 0 bases; junction bases outside the gene matches: 7. The germline CDR1 and CDR2 sequences are DFQATT and SNEGSKA (reference sequence). CDR3 DNA: TGCAGTGCAACAGTAGCGGGGCCCTCCTACGAGCAGTACTTC. Translation: CSATVAGPSYEQYF.

This clonotype turned up a few times. V usage is TRBV10-3 and J usage is TRBJ2-7; tentative D call: TRBD2 (6 bases). Germline V CDR1 and CDR2: ENHRY, SYGVKD. The CDR3 contains 12 residues. V lost 8 bases to trimming and J lost 6 bases, with 14 bases between them. The CDR3 sequence is CAIASGGSEQYF. The CDR3 nucleotides read TGTGCCATCGCGAGTGGGGGGTCCGAGCAGTACTTC.

This clonotype has a handful of counts. The rearrangement joins TRBV15 to TRBJ2-5; 9 bases match TRBD2. Germline CDR1 LNHNV, CDR2 YYDKDF (reference sequence). The CDR3 loop spans 16 amino acids. With V trimmed by 9 bases and J by 5 bases, 16 bases remained unmatched. CDR3 in amino acids: CATIDGAGGRYETQYF. DNA for the CDR3: TGTGCCACGATCGACGGGGCGGGAGGGAGGTATGAGACCCAGTACTTC.

This chain joins TRBV28 and TRBJ1-5; no clear D. The CDR3 has 14 residues. Trimming pared 7 bases from V and 0 bases from J, leaving 10 bases between. Germline CDR1 and CDR2: MDHEN and SYDVKM. The CDR3 loop reads CASTLEYSNQPQHF. The CDR3 bases are TGTGCCAGCACCTTAGAGTATAGCAATCAGCCCCAGCATTTT.